The rows below give T cell receptor beta chains drawn from one sample of a study of CD8 T cells in ankylosing spondylitis. A single record per CDR3 protein comes from TCRdb applying MiXCR to the 5' RACE reads. The sample holds 200,000 to 250,000 distinct CDR3 sequences, 20% to 30% seen once. Sequenced material: blood, either unsorted or a sorted T cell fraction (not recorded which). The receptors here all came from a male donor with ankylosing spondylitis or in good health (not recorded which). Each CDR3 is given with its conserved first and last residue.

V: TRBV5-6; CDR3: CASSLMDSSSYEQYF
V: TRBV3-1; CDR3: CASSQEGRGPTEAFF
V: TRBV7-2; CDR3: CASSLVPGALNEQFF
V: TRBV5-1; CDR3: CASSRGTSGTTYYEQYF
V: TRBV5-1; CDR3: CASSLVFGGQAQKITGELFF
V: TRBV7-2; CDR3: CASSLSVWGASSNSYNEQFF
V: TRBV25-1; CDR3: CASSERVGGHYGYTF
V: TRBV29-1; CDR3: CSGLTSGASTDTQYF
V: TRBV20-1; CDR3: CSARDRVRSYNEQFF
V: TRBV29-1; CDR3: CSADEAAYGYTF
V: TRBV4-3; CDR3: CASSQDRTGTHNEQFF
V: TRBV7-9; CDR3: CASSLGGRWQEKETQYF
V: TRBV6-1; CDR3: CASSQKTSSDTQYF
V: TRBV12-3/TRBV12-4; CDR3: CASRSSVGETQYF
V: TRBV18; CDR3: CASSPLGTMNTEAFF
V: TRBV20-1; CDR3: CSARWGGRGNTGELFF
V: TRBV28; CDR3: CASSFTSRSSYEQYF
V: TRBV29-1; CDR3: CSAAQRTYNEQFF
V: TRBV20-1; CDR3: CSARPLAGAVEQYF
V: TRBV20-1; CDR3: CSARDLFSPLHF
V: TRBV4-1; CDR3: CASSQWTGVLADTQYF
V: TRBV3-1; CDR3: CASSQEGLAGGPYNEQFF
V: TRBV5-1; CDR3: CASSLMGLAGYNEQFF
V: TRBV20-1; CDR3: CSATVGGSANEKLFF
V: TRBV7-2; CDR3: CASSSQIGDEQFF
V: TRBV27; CDR3: CASSRAGVSYNEQFF
V: TRBV20-1; CDR3: CSAGGSGTKNIQYF
V: TRBV9; CDR3: CASSVSPRPEAGTQYF
V: TRBV18; CDR3: CASSLQRDTIYF
V: TRBV4-3; CDR3: CASSLHFSSSYNSPLHF
V: TRBV18; CDR3: CASSFQVPSAEAFF
V: TRBV6-1; CDR3: CATRLSGANVLTF
V: TRBV20-1; CDR3: CSATNYETSTWETQYF
V: TRBV20-1; CDR3: CSARESGRSETQYF
V: TRBV5-1; CDR3: CASSLGIHETQYF
V: TRBV20-1; CDR3: CSARVSGINEQFF
V: TRBV18; CDR3: CASSPGTGGNYEQYF
V: TRBV5-1; CDR3: CASTEGATGFEQFF
V: TRBV20-1; CDR3: CSARPRRLGNTEAFF
V: TRBV6-1; CDR3: CASRANSGTGGPGELFF
V: TRBV30; CDR3: CAWSVLGSTDTQYF